A selection of T cell receptor beta chains follows, all from one sample in a study of blood T cell repertoires in COVID-19. Data came from immunoSEQ multiplex PCR; TCRdb stores just in-frame clones and leaves some out. The sample contains around 230,000 clones, roughly 82% of which appear only once. The sample comprised peripheral blood. Source of these receptors: a man aged 35 to 55 who had recovered from COVID-19. CDR3s include the opening cysteine and the closing phenylalanine or tryptophan. D genes are given only for firm matches. Not all rows give a size; the values are once, few, many and, for expanded clones, a class.

- TRBJ1-1 TRBV7-2 - TGTGCCAGCAGCTTAGCTCCAGGGCGGGGGACTGAAGCTTTCTTT CASSLAPGRGTEAFF
- TRBJ2-7 TRBV6-5 TRBD2 TGTGCCAGCATCGGGAGGAGCTCCTACGAGCAGTACTTC CASIGRSSYEQYF
- TRBJ2-2 TRBV5-1 TRBD2 TGCGCCAGCATTCCGGGGGGAGGAACCGGGGAGCTGTTTTTT CASIPGGGTGELFF
- TRBJ1-2 TRBV6-5 TRBD1 TGTGCCAGCACCTTCCGGGACAGTTATGGCTACACCTTC CASTFRDSYGYTF
- TRBJ2-5 TRBV7-9 - TGTGCCAGCAGCCCGCTCGGCCTCCCGGGTGGAGAGACCCAGTACTTC CASSPLGLPGGETQYF
- TRBJ1-2 TRBV25-1 - TGTGCCAGCAGTTCAATCTATGGCTACACCTTC CASSSIYGYTF
- TRBJ1-1 TRBV2 - TGTGCCAGCAGTGTCCTGGGAGCGAACACTGAAGCTTTCTTT CASSVLGANTEAFF
- TRBJ1-1 TRBV29-1 - TGCAGCGTCCACGGGACAACGAACACTGAAGCTTTCTTT CSVHGTTNTEAFF
- TRBJ1-2 TRBV14 - TGTGCCAGCGGCAGGGATTTTGGCTATGGCTACACCTTC CASGRDFGYGYTF
few TRBJ2-7 TRBV5-4 TRBD1 TGTGCCAGCAGCGACCGGGACAGTTCCCACGAGCAGTACTTC CASSDRDSSHEQYF
- TRBJ1-2 TRBV7-9 TRBD1 TGTGCCAGCAGCTTTGGCGACAGGGTGAGGGTGTATGGCTACACCTTC CASSFGDRVRVYGYTF
- TRBJ2-4 TRBV27 - TGTGCCAGCAGTTTATCGGGGCCAGTCGGCAAAAACATTCAGTACTTC CASSLSGPVGKNIQYF
few TRBJ1-3 TRBV4-1 - TGCGCCAGCAGCCCCCCAACGGGCTCTGGAAACACCATATATTTT CASSPPTGSGNTIYF
- TRBJ2-4 TRBV10-2 - TGCGCCAGCAGGGACTCGCTAAAAAACATTCAGTACTTC CASRDSLKNIQYF
- TRBJ1-4 TRBV11-2 - TGTGCCAGCAGCTATCGACGGGAGAGAAATGAAAAACTGTTTTTT CASSYRRERNEKLFF
- TRBJ2-5 TRBV9 TRBD1 TGTGCCAGCAGCAAGAGGGGGCGCGGGACCCAGTACTTC CASSKRGRGTQYF
- TRBJ1-5 TRBV6-5 TRBD1 TGTGCCAGCAGCTATCGGACAGGGGGCGATCAGCCCCAGCATTTT CASSYRTGGDQPQHF
- TRBJ2-3 TRBV18 - TGTGCCAGCTCACCAACGGGGGGCCCAACAGATACGCAGTATTTT CASSPTGGPTDTQYF
- TRBJ1-1 TRBV6-2/TRBV6-3 - TGTGCCAGCAGTTACGCCTCGGACAGTTTGAACACTGAAGCTTTCTTT CASSYASDSLNTEAFF
- TRBJ1-1 TRBV18 - TGTGCCAGCTCACCACCTCGACAGGAAGAAGCTTTCTTT CASSPPRQEEAFF
- TRBJ1-2 TRBV5-5 TRBD1 TGTGCCAGCAGCCCGACGCCCGGGACAGGGGCAGGGATCTATGGCTACACCTTC CASSPTPGTGAGIYGYTF
once TRBJ2-4 TRBV21-1 - TGTGCCAGCAGCAAAGACCCGGAGGAAGGGAGAAACATTCAGTACTTC CASSKDPEEGRNIQYF
- TRBJ1-2 TRBV15 TRBD1 TGTGCCACCAGCTGGCCGGGACAGGGTAAAGGAAACTATGGCTACACCTTC CATSWPGQGKGNYGYTF
- TRBJ2-7 TRBV27 TRBD2 TGTGCCAGCAGTCCCCTAGCGGGGAACTCCTACGAGCAGTACTTC CASSPLAGNSYEQYF
- TRBJ2-5 TRBV30 - TGTGCCTGCCAATGGGCCCAACTAGGGACCCAGTACTTC CACQWAQLGTQYF